Shown below are 14 T cell receptor beta chains from a single sample sequenced in a study of spatial heterogeneity in lung cancer. As for time point: sample taken at primary tumor resection. TCRdb re-called the 5' RACE reads with MiXCR, one entry per CDR3 protein. The data hold approximately 3,800 distinct CDR3 sequences, with about 3% observed a single time. Sequencing was performed on normal lung tissue next to the tumor, taken at surgery. Receptors originate from a female donor with early-stage non-small cell lung cancer.

This clonotype is labeled medium-sized. The chain joins TRBV27 to TRBJ1-1; D is unclear. Germline CDR1 is MNHEY and CDR2 is SMNVEV (reference sequence). The V and J ends lost 6 bases and 0 bases respectively, with 11 bases between them. CDR3 size: 14 residues. DNA for the CDR3: TGTGCCAGCAGGCTCGGCACTCTGAACACTGAAGCTTTCTTT. This encodes CASRLGTLNTEAFF.

This clonotype is deemed medium-sized (0.01 to 0.1%). This sequence joins TRBV7-3 and TRBJ1-2; 8 nucleotides align to TRBD1. V shed 5 bases, J shed 0 bases, and the junction held 5 bases outside the gene matches. The CDR3 sequence is 15 residues long. CDR1 and CDR2 (germline): SGHTA, FQGTGA. CDR3 DNA sequence: TGTGCCAGCAGCCCGCAGGGGGCCGCTAACTATGGCTACACCTTC. Translating it yields CASSPQGAANYGYTF.

This clonotype was seen many times. CDR3 coding DNA: TGTGCCAGCAGTCCCCGGACCGCCTCTGGGGCCAACGTCCTGACTTTC. Its protein product is CASSPRTASGANVLTF. V usage is TRBV6-5 and J usage is TRBJ2-6; D gene ambiguous. CDR1 and CDR2 (germline): MNHEY, SVGAGI. The length of the CDR3 is 16 residues. V lost 5 bases to trimming and J lost 0 bases, with 11 bases between them.

This clonotype qualifies as medium-sized. CDR3 in amino acids: CASSSDRGVGPLHF. The CDR3 DNA sequence: TGTGCCAGCAGTTCGGACAGGGGCGTAGGACCCCTCCACTTT. This sequence joins TRBV2 and TRBJ1-6, with TRBD1 matching over 9 bases. Germline V gives CDR1 SNHLY, CDR2 FYNNEI. The CDR3 contains 14 residues. The V gene end was trimmed by 5 bases and the J gene end by 12 bases; junction bases not matched to a gene: 8.

This clonotype is large. The gene calls are TRBV7-2 and TRBJ1-5; tentatively, D is TRBD1 (5 bases). The V end was cut by 5 bases, the J end by 6 bases, with 14 bases between. This CDR3 has 14 residues. Germline CDR1 and CDR2: SGHTA and FQGNSA. In nucleotides, the CDR3 is TGTGCCAGCAGCGAAGGACAATCAAGTCAGCCCCAGCATTTT. Translation gives CASSEGQSSQPQHF.

The table lists this clonotype with many counts. V usage is TRBV7-2 and J usage is TRBJ2-1; 13 nucleotides match TRBD2. The germline V gene has CDR1 SGHTA and CDR2 FQGNSA. Unmatched junction bases numbered 3, after V lost 2 bases and J lost 5 bases. CDR3 length: 16 amino acids. For the CDR3, the DNA is TGTGCCAGCAGCTTAAGGACTAGCGGGGGAAACAATGAGCAGTTCTTC. Its protein product is CASSLRTSGGNNEQFF.

This clonotype was observed at least ten times. The chain employs TRBV6-4 and TRBJ2-7; TRBD1 might be the D (6 bases). The V gene lost 7 bases and the J gene lost 2 bases, with 18 bases spanning the gap. The germline CDR1 and CDR2 sequences are MRHNA and SNTAGT. The CDR3 sequence is 15 residues long. CDR3: CASTRRPGQAYEQYF. As DNA, the CDR3 is TGTGCCAGCACCAGAAGACCGGGACAAGCCTACGAGCAGTACTTC.

At least ten counts were recorded for this clonotype. The rearrangement joins TRBV12-3 or TRBV12-4 to TRBJ1-1, with D perhaps TRBD1 (6 bases). The length of the CDR3 is 13 residues. V gave up 4 bases and J gave up 1 base, with 7 bases separating them. CDR3 loop: CASSWDTNTEAFF. The CDR3 bases are TGTGCCAGCAGTTGGGACACGAACACTGAAGCTTTCTTT.

This clonotype is labeled medium-sized. The V and J genes are TRBV5-5 and TRBJ1-2, with D possibly TRBD1 on 5 matching bases. The V gene's germline CDR1 is SGHKS and CDR2 YYEKEE (reference sequence). This CDR3 has 19 residues. Trimming removed 3 bases at V and 3 bases at J, with 27 bases between. This chain's CDR3 is CASSWRGGGLSGQDYGYTF. CDR3 sequence (DNA): TGTGCCAGCAGCTGGAGGGGAGGTGGGTTGAGCGGTCAGGACTATGGCTACACCTTC.

This clonotype is medium-sized within its sample. The gene calls are TRBV5-4 and TRBJ2-7, with D unclear. Germline V gives CDR1 SGHNT, CDR2 YYREEE (reference sequence). Trimming shortened V by 1 base and J by 4 bases, and 6 bases separated the two germline ends. This CDR3 region has 12 residues. CDR3 nucleotide sequence: TGTGCCAGCAGCTTGTACGGTTACGAGCAGTACTTC. Translating it yields CASSLYGYEQYF.

This clonotype is classed as large. This chain connects TRBV27 to TRBJ1-5; TRBD1 might be the D (6 bases). Trimming removed 4 bases from V and 2 bases from J, with 12 bases in between. This CDR3 region has 15 residues. Germline V gene sequence: CDR1 MNHEY, CDR2 SMNVEV (reference sequence). The CDR3 sequence: CASSSLGGGNQPQHF. Here the CDR3 DNA reads TGTGCCAGCAGTTCGTTGGGGGGCGGCAATCAGCCCCAGCATTTT.

This clonotype was detected ten times or more. The chain has TRBV5-8 and TRBJ1-4; D ambiguous. Trimming stripped 0 bases from V and 6 bases from J, with 9 bases between. The CDR3 loop spans 14 amino acids. Germline lookup yields CDR1 SGHTS and CDR2 YDEGEE. The CDR3 bases are TGTGCCAGCAGCTTGGGCGGGAGGGATGAAAAACTGTTTTTT. Protein sequence: CASSLGGRDEKLFF. The full variable domain, its missing parts supplied by reference TRBV5-8 and TRBJ1-4, is EAGVTQSPTHLIKTRGQQATLRCSPISGHTSVYWYQQALGLGLQFLLWYDEGEERNRGNFPPRFSGRQFPNYSSELNVNALELEDSALYLCASSLGGRDEKLFFGSGTQLSVL.

In its sample, this clonotype ranks as medium-sized. The CDR3 DNA reads as TGTGCCAGCAGCCTAGGACCCCCGGGCGAGCAGTACTTC. Translation: CASSLGPPGEQYF. The chain employs TRBV5-6 and TRBJ2-7; no firm D call. Per germline, CDR1 SGHDT and CDR2 YYEEEE. The CDR3 loop spans 13 amino acids. The germline V and J ends were trimmed by 4 bases and 6 bases, with 14 bases remaining between them.

By share, this clonotype ranks as medium-sized. The chain couples TRBV7-9 to TRBJ1-1; the D gene is possibly TRBD1 (5 bases). The CDR3 is made up of 14 amino acids. V was trimmed by 1 base and J by 5 bases, leaving 11 bases between them. Germline-derived CDR1 and CDR2 are SEHNR and FQNEAQ (reference sequence). The CDR3 here is CASSLGGAKTEAFF. The CDR3 region has the DNA TGTGCCAGCAGCTTAGGAGGGGCTAAGACTGAAGCTTTCTTT.